The 13 T cell receptor beta chains below come from one sample, sequenced in a study of T-cell memory formation after mild COVID-19. TCRdb passed the 5' RACE reads through MiXCR, listing each CDR3 protein once. Of roughly 260,000 distinct CDR3 sequences listed, roughly 15% are singletons. Material for sequencing was PBMCs or a T cell subset sorted from them (not recorded which). These receptors originate from a man aged 18 to 35 who had mild COVID-19 (a few samples of this study predate the infection). Cell type and time point are not known.

This sequence joins TRBV20-1 and TRBJ2-1; TRBD2 aligns across 11 bases. Germline-derived CDR1 and CDR2 are DFQATT and SNEGSKA (reference sequence). The CDR3 totals 14 residues. V gave up 6 bases and J gave up 6 bases; unmatched junction bases: 7. CDR3: CSATRLAGSNEQFF. The CDR3 region has the DNA TGCAGTGCAACTAGACTAGCGGGGTCCAATGAGCAGTTCTTC.

The CDR3 region has the DNA TGTGCCAGCCGTTTTCAGGGGCTCTATGGCTACACCTTC. This encodes CASRFQGLYGYTF. The gene calls are TRBV6-5 and TRBJ1-2; D may be TRBD1 (6 bases). The germline CDR1 and CDR2 sequences are MNHEY and SVGAGI. The CDR3 runs 13 residues. Trimming stripped 8 bases from V and 4 bases from J, with 14 bases between.

In this sample, this clonotype turned up many times. CDR3 sequence reads: CSVAVTGKNTEAFF. In DNA form, the CDR3 reads TGCAGCGTTGCCGTAACAGGGAAGAACACTGAAGCTTTCTTT. The rearrangement uses TRBV29-1 and TRBJ1-1; a weak D match, TRBD1 (6 bases). The CDR3 is made up of 14 amino acids. Germline V gene sequence: CDR1 SQVTM, CDR2 ANQGSEA. Deletions cut 4 bases from V and 1 base from J, with 13 bases between.

In this sample, this clonotype turned up a few times. The V call is TRBV5-1, the J call TRBJ1-1; D is undetermined. The germline CDR1 and CDR2 sequences are SGHRS and YFSETQ. V lost 0 bases, J lost 3 bases, and 9 bases lay in between. The CDR3 loop spans 14 amino acids. This chain's CDR3 is CASSLVGEYTEAFF. The CDR3 coding sequence is TGCGCCAGCAGCTTGGTGGGAGAATACACTGAAGCTTTCTTT.

This clonotype was detected only a few times. The chain uses TRBV7-6 and TRBJ2-1, with D uncertain. The V gene's germline CDR1 is SGHVS and CDR2 FNYEAQ. The CDR3 runs 15 residues. Between the trimmed V and J ends, which lost 1 base and 7 bases, there was a span of 14 bases. CDR3 in DNA: TGTGCCAGCAGCTTAGTGGCACCCCCCGGGAATGAGCAGTTCTTC. Amino acid sequence: CASSLVAPPGNEQFF.

The chain joins TRBV15 to TRBJ1-4; D gene unclear. There are 15 residues in the CDR3. CDR1 is LNHNV and CDR2 is YYDKDF in the germline V gene (reference sequence). Trimming took 3 bases from V and 4 from J, leaving 12 bases between them. The CDR3 loop is CATSSGGGYNEKLFF. Here the CDR3 DNA reads TGTGCCACCAGCAGCGGAGGAGGGTATAATGAAAAACTGTTTTTT.

This rearrangement joins TRBV6-2 or TRBV6-3 to TRBJ2-1; 9 bases map to TRBD2. Germline V gene data show CDR1 as MNHEY and CDR2 as SVGEGT. The CDR3 extends over 17 amino acids. J gave up 3 bases and V 4 bases, and 10 bases lay outside the gene matches. The CDR3 loop is CASSSRGSGGLYNEQFF. For the CDR3, the DNA is TGTGCCAGCAGTTCCCGGGGTAGCGGGGGCCTCTACAATGAGCAGTTCTTC.

This clonotype has more than one count but fewer than ten. The chain recombines TRBV7-2 with TRBJ2-1, with TRBD2 as a possible D gene (7 bases). Germline CDR1 reads SGHTA; CDR2 reads FQGNSA. V lost 0 bases, J lost 7 bases, and 13 bases lay in between. The CDR3 has 15 residues. This CDR3 is CASSLAQGRGNEQFF. CDR3 nucleotides: TGTGCCAGCAGCTTAGCTCAGGGGCGGGGGAATGAGCAGTTCTTC. Full variable domain (missing parts from reference TRBV7-2 and TRBJ2-1): GAGVSQSPSNKVTEKGKDVELRCDPISGHTALYWYRQSLGQGLEFLIYFQGNSAPDKSGLPSDRFSAERTGGSVSTLTIQRTQQEDSAVYLCASSLAQGRGNEQFFGPGTRLTVL.

This clonotype was detected a few times. The chain is built from TRBV7-6 and TRBJ2-5, with D tentatively TRBD1 (6 bases). The CDR3 is made up of 15 amino acids. V dropped 5 bases and J dropped 5 bases, with 18 bases sitting between them. Germline V gene data show CDR1 as SGHVS and CDR2 as FNYEAQ. The CDR3 region is CASSPTGSPGETQYF. CDR3 in DNA: TGTGCCAGCAGCCCCACAGGGTCCCCGGGTGAGACCCAGTACTTC.

The chain joins TRBV5-1 to TRBJ1-1; D gene ambiguous. The length of the CDR3 is 13 residues. CDR1 is SGHRS, CDR2 YFSETQ, per germline. Trimming removed 0 bases at V and 8 bases at J, with 11 bases between. The CDR3 reads CASSLGQAGEAFF. For the CDR3, the DNA is TGCGCCAGCAGCTTGGGGCAGGCCGGGGAAGCTTTCTTT.

Only a few counts were recorded for this clonotype. This chain links TRBV10-1 with TRBJ2-1, with 11 nucleotides matching TRBD2. Germline trimming cut 5 bases from V and 4 bases from J; bases unmatched to any gene: 4. CDR1 and CDR2 from the germline V gene are WNHNN and SYGVQD (reference sequence). The CDR3 covers 15 residues. CDR3 region: CASSNSGGAYNEQFF. The CDR3 coding sequence is TGCGCCAGCAGTAATAGCGGGGGGGCGTACAATGAGCAGTTCTTC.

The rearrangement links TRBV29-1 to TRBJ1-1, with 7 bases aligning to TRBD1. Germline V gene data show CDR1 as SQVTM and CDR2 as ANQGSEA. This CDR3 region has 12 residues. Losses at the gene ends were 6 bases for V and 7 bases for J; bases not matched to a gene: 8. Here the CDR3 DNA reads TGCAGCGTGGAAACGACAGGGATTGAAGCTTTCTTT. It translates to CSVETTGIEAFF.

V usage is TRBV3-1 and J usage is TRBJ1-4; possibly TRBD1 for D (5 bases). CDR3 size: 13 residues. The germline CDR1 and CDR2 sequences are LGHDT and YNNKEL (reference sequence). Trimming stripped 4 bases from V and 14 bases from J, with 17 bases between. The DNA for the CDR3 is TGTGCCAGCAGCCCGGGACGGCTCGTAGGGCTGTTTTTT. This gives the protein CASSPGRLVGLFF.